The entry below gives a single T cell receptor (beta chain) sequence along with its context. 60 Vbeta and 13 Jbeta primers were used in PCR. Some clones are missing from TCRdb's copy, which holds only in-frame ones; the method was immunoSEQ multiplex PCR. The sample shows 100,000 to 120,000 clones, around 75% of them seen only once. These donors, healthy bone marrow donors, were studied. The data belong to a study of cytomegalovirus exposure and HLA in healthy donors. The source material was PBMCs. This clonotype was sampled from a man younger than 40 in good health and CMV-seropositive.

CDR3 residues: CASSPGGTVKTDTQYF. CDR3 coding DNA: TGTGCCAGCAGCCCAGGAGGGACAGTAAAAACAGATACGCAGTATTTT. J is TRBJ2-3 and V is TRBV7-2; possibly TRBD1 for D (7 bases). The V end lost 5 bases, the J end lost 3 bases, and 18 bases lay between the germline ends. CDR3 length equals 16 residues. Germline loops: CDR1 SGHTA, CDR2 FQGNSA. Full variable domain (outside the CDR3, taken from reference TRBV7-2 and TRBJ2-3): GAGVSQSPSNKVTEKGKDVELRCDPISGHTALYWYRQSLGQGLEFLIYFQGNSAPDKSGLPSDRFSAERTGGSVSTLTIQRTQQEDSAVYLCASSPGGTVKTDTQYFGPGTRLTVL.